The 10 T cell receptor beta chains presented below share a single source sample, sequenced in a study of blood T cells in healthy people across ages (dated by TCRdb to about 2015). Receptor amplification or capture employed 5' RACE. These reads were obtained on an Illumina HiSeq 2500. A second PCR of about 7 to 12 cycles was performed with a sample-barcoded 5' primer and a J-beta primer mix. TCRdb reran the public reads through fastp at Q25 and MiXCR, keeping productive beta chains. Each entry merges the rows of one CDR3 protein and shows their most common DNA and genes. For this sample the table gives hundreds of thousands of distinct CDR3 sequences, of which 49% were detected only once. Clones ranked in the top ten supply around 32% of the sample. Sequences were obtained from blood. Receptors were obtained from a woman aged 55-69 years in good health.

V and J are TRBV20-1 and TRBJ1-2, with 10 bases aligning to TRBD1. The CDR3 covers 14 residues. The trim removed 3 bases at V and 7 bases at J, leaving 8 bases unmatched. Germline loops: CDR1 DFQATT, CDR2 SNEGSKA (reference sequence). CDR3 sequence (DNA): TGCAGTGCTAGGACCGGGACAGGGGTTGTTGGCTACACCTTC. Translation: CSARTGTGVVGYTF.

The chain is built from TRBV27 and TRBJ2-5; 8 bases align to TRBD2. With 8 bases clipped from V and 2 bases from J, the junction kept 10 bases outside the gene matches. Germline V gene data show CDR1 as MNHEY and CDR2 as SMNVEV (reference sequence). This CDR3 is 15 amino acids long. CDR3 DNA: TGTGCCAGCGGGGAACCGGGACTAGGTCAAGAGACCCAGTACTTC. As protein: CASGEPGLGQETQYF.

The chain recombines TRBV27 with TRBJ1-5, with TRBD1 identical over 7 bases. From germline, CDR1 is MNHEY and CDR2 SMNVEV (reference sequence). Trimming removed 2 bases from V and 4 bases from J; junction bases left unmatched: 11. The CDR3 is made up of 17 amino acids. As DNA, the CDR3 is TGTGCCAGCAGTTTACGAGGTTACGGGACAGCAAATCAGCCCCAGCATTTT. Translating gives CASSLRGYGTANQPQHF.

V and J are TRBV5-1 and TRBJ1-4; a weak D match, TRBD1 (6 bases). V was shortened by 4 bases and J by 5 bases, with 21 bases between the two germline ends. The CDR3 totals 17 residues. Germline V lookup: CDR1 SGHRS, CDR2 YFSETQ. CDR3 amino acids: CASSPGGSRVANEKLFF. CDR3 in DNA: TGCGCCAGCAGCCCCGGGGGCTCCAGGGTAGCCAATGAAAAACTGTTTTTT.

This clonotype was recorded a few times. J is TRBJ2-1 and V is TRBV5-1, with D maybe TRBD1 (6 bases). Trimming cost V 2 bases and J 1 base, with 16 bases left between them. Looked up from germline, CDR1 is SGHRS and CDR2 is YFSETQ. The CDR3 runs 17 residues. CDR3 amino acids: CASSFVQGWDSYNEQFF. CDR3 DNA: TGCGCCAGCAGCTTCGTCCAGGGGTGGGATTCCTACAATGAGCAGTTCTTC.

This sequence joins TRBV24-1 and TRBJ2-1; 7 nucleotides agree with TRBD2. V shed 3 bases and J 7 bases; nucleotides not matched to a gene: 5. Germline CDR1 reads KGHDR; CDR2 reads SFDVKD. This CDR3 has 14 amino acids. CDR3 coding DNA: TGTGCCACCAGTGATACCTATAGCGGGAATGAGCAGTTCTTC. Translated, it gives CATSDTYSGNEQFF.

V gene TRBV29-1 combines with J gene TRBJ2-7; 12 nucleotides agree with TRBD1. The CDR3 contains 13 residues. Looked up from germline, CDR1 is SQVTM and CDR2 is ANQGSEA. V lost 7 bases, J lost 5 bases, and 6 bases stayed unmatched. CDR3 sequence reads: CSAGTGGEDEQYF. The CDR3 coding sequence is TGCAGCGCCGGGACAGGGGGCGAGGACGAGCAGTACTTC.

The chain recombines TRBV7-3 with TRBJ2-3; 9 bases map to TRBD2. CDR1 and CDR2 from the germline V gene are SGHTA and FQGTGA. The V gene end was trimmed by 2 bases and the J gene end by 2 bases; junction bases not matched to a gene: 8. The CDR3 spans 17 residues. CDR3 sequence: CASSLAVGTSNTDTQYF. CDR3 coding DNA: TGTGCCAGCAGCTTAGCGGTTGGGACTAGCAACACAGATACGCAGTATTTT. The whole variable domain, remainder taken from reference TRBV7-3 and TRBJ2-3, is GAGVSQTPSNKVTEKGKYVELRCDPISGHTALYWYRQSLGQGPEFLIYFQGTGAADDSGLPNDRFFAVRPEGSVSTLKIQRTERGDSAVYLCASSLAVGTSNTDTQYFGPGTRLTVL.

This clonotype was counted at least ten times. The chain links TRBV10-3 to TRBJ2-1; the match to TRBD1 covers 9 bases. CDR1 and CDR2 (germline): ENHRY, SYGVKD. V was pared by 5 bases and J by 8 bases, with 10 bases of the junction left unmatched. The CDR3 has 15 residues. The CDR3 region has the DNA TGTGCCATCAGTTTTGCCGGGACAGGGAAGGATGAGCAGTTCTTC. Residues: CAISFAGTGKDEQFF.

The chain recombines TRBV12-3 or TRBV12-4 with TRBJ2-3; weak D call: TRBD2 (5 bases). The CDR3 has 14 residues. V gave up 2 bases and J gave up 5 bases, with 11 bases separating them. The CDR3 loop reads CASSLNRDVDTQYF. The CDR3 DNA follows: TGTGCCAGCAGTTTAAACCGGGATGTAGATACGCAGTATTTT.